This record concerns one TCR beta chain sequence. Its antigen remains unknown. Researchers reported that TCR beta cDNA libraries carried unique molecular identifiers. From the PCR reads, TCRdb called clonotypes with MiXCR, one entry per CDR3 protein. The data contain some 500,000 distinct CDR3 sequences, 45% of them singletons. This CDR3 spans 14 amino acids. The V end was cut by 0 bases, the J end by 2 bases, with 11 bases between. Germline V gene lookup returns CDR1 DFQATT and CDR2 SNEGSKA (reference sequence). The data were taken from a study of post-analysis software for immune sequencing data. About the research overall: Several disease courses (relapsing-remitting, secondary progressive and progressive-relapsing) of multiple sclerosis were included.

The study, taken as a whole, reports: Controls' normalized Chao1 diversity significantly exceeded that of multiple sclerosis patients. About five TRBV segments, including TRBV5-6, TRBV5-1 and TRBV20-1, were more frequent in patients than controls.

The chain couples TRBV20-1 to TRBJ2-7; tentative D call: TRBD1 (5 bases). Sequenced: blood. This TCR was recovered from a girl aged 5 to 17 with multiple sclerosis. For the CDR3, the DNA is TGCAGTGCTAGAGACAGGGAAAGCACCTACGAGCAGTACTTC. It encodes CSARDRESTYEQYF.